This paragraph covers one TCR beta chain sequence. The germline V gene encodes CDR1 SGHAT and CDR2 FQNNGV. This CDR3 has 17 amino acids. The trim removed 5 bases at V and 2 bases at J, leaving 12 bases unmatched. This sample stems from a study of T-cell memory formation after mild COVID-19. Study-wide context: TCR clusters were mostly donor specific.

TCRdb itself ran the 5' RACE reads through MiXCR, one entry per CDR3 protein. Of 150,000 to 200,000 distinct CDR3 sequences listed, over 20% are singletons. This TCR was recovered from an adult woman who had mild COVID-19 (a few samples of this study predate the infection). Cell type and time point are not known. Sequenced: PBMCs or a T cell subset sorted from them (not recorded which). This chain uses TRBV11-2 with TRBJ2-3; 8 nucleotides line up with TRBD2. The CDR3 reads CASSPLPGGGITDTQYF. The CDR3 nucleotides are TGTGCCAGCAGCCCACTACCAGGCGGGGGGATCACAGATACGCAGTATTTT.